This TCR beta chain was identified in a study of cytomegalovirus exposure and HLA in healthy donors. This CDR3 spans 15 amino acids. Germline V CDR1 and CDR2: LNHDA, SQIVND (reference sequence). Trimming removed 4 bases from V and 1 base from J, with 13 bases in between. Notes on this clone: The target antigen is unknown.

The primer mix had 60 Vbeta and 13 Jbeta primers. Assay: immunoSEQ multiplex PCR; the TCRdb copy retains only in-frame clones and omits some. The repertoire has 240,000 or so clones, about 80% of them found once; the top ten carry 5.4%. Study-wide results and limits: Later analysis revealed greater clonal expansion in HLA-associated TCR beta chains than in equally common others.

The sample taken for sequencing was PBMCs. The chain is built from TRBV19 and TRBJ1-1; TRBD1 is a possible D gene (5 bases). This clonotype originated in a woman in her thirties or forties in good health and CMV-seropositive. The CDR3 reads CASSNIRGGNTEAFF. The CDR3 DNA reads TGTGCCAGTAGTAATATTAGGGGAGGGAACACTGAAGCTTTCTTT.